This T cell receptor beta chain is from a study of shared clonotypes between healthy human individuals. Study summary: The donor pool was made up of a couple of women and a few men aged 18 to 49. Broader study findings: When naive CD4 clonotypes were compared across a few donors, approximately 5% were shared.

With respect to this clone: Its target is unknown.

Germline values: CDR1 SGHVS, CDR2 FQNEAQ. Deletions cut 6 bases from V and 5 bases from J, with 7 bases between. The CDR3 spans 11 residues. Caucasian adults living in Nashville, Tennessee, provided all samples. For every subset, genomic DNA was evenly distributed across several immunoSEQ plates. Only in-frame clones appear in the TCRdb table, and some are missing; sequencing was by immunoSEQ multiplex PCR. The sample shows some 2,500,000 clones, 80% to 95% of them seen only once. This receptor was obtained from a young man in good health. Some clones in this sample may be carry-over from other donors' samples. The sequencing sample was made of naive CD4+ T cells from PBMCs. As for subset: CD45RA+ positively selected. The genes are TRBV7-8 and TRBJ1-1; the D is unclear. In nucleotides, the CDR3 is TGTGCCAGCAGTATTAAGACTGAAGCTTTCTTT. This codes for CASSIKTEAFF.